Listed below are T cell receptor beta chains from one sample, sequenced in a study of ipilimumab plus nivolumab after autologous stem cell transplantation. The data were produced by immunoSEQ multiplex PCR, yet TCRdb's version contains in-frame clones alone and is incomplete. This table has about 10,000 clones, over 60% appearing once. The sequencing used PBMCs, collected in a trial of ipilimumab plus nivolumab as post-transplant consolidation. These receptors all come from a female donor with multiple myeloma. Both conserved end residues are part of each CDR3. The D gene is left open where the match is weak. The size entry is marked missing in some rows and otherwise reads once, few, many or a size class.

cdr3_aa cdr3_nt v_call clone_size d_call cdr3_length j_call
CASSQVFGGSGNTIYF TGCGCCAGCAGCCAAGTCTTCGGTGGATCTGGAAACACCATATATTTT TRBV4-3 once - 16 TRBJ1-3
CASSLGPAGGRSGNTIYF TGTGCCAGCAGTTTAGGGCCTGCGGGGGGGCGTTCTGGAAACACCATATATTTT TRBV28 - - 18 TRBJ1-3
CASSQLPVPGYTF TGTGCCAGTAGTCAGTTACCAGTCCCCGGCTACACCTTC TRBV19 - - 13 TRBJ1-2
CASSSQITSGQTYEQYF TGTGCCAGCAGCTCGCAGATAACTAGCGGCCAGACCTACGAGCAGTACTTC TRBV12-1 - - 17 TRBJ2-7
CASSLSGRGQETQYF TGTGCCAGCAGCCTCAGCGGGAGGGGTCAAGAGACCCAGTACTTC TRBV7-2 few TRBD2 15 TRBJ2-5
CASSLVQDPIETQYF TGTGCCAGCAGCTTAGTACAGGACCCTATTGAGACCCAGTACTTC TRBV7-2 - - 15 TRBJ2-5
CASSAYTGLDRAFF TGTGCCAGCAGCGCCTACACGGGGTTGGATAGAGCTTTCTTT TRBV9 large - 14 TRBJ1-1
CASSFTGIYEQYF TGTGCCAGCAGCTTTACAGGGATCTACGAGCAGTACTTC TRBV2 few - 13 TRBJ2-7
CSARTDKETQYF TGCAGCGCCCGGACCGATAAAGAGACCCAGTACTTC TRBV29-1 - - 12 TRBJ2-5
CASSKTGQGSRAGGYTF TGCGCCAGCTCCAAAACGGGACAGGGGAGTAGGGCTGGAGGCTACACCTTC TRBV5-1 - TRBD1 17 TRBJ1-2
CASSFLDRANYGYTF TGTGCCAGCAGTTTTCTGGACAGGGCGAACTATGGCTACACCTTC TRBV27 medium-sized TRBD1 15 TRBJ1-2
CASSSITSGRTDTQYF TGTGCCAGCAGTTCGATTACTAGCGGACGCACAGATACGCAGTATTTT TRBV6-6 - TRBD2 16 TRBJ2-3
CASSANSGSGVDTQYF TGTGCCAGCAGCGCAAACAGCGGGAGCGGCGTAGATACGCAGTATTTT TRBV7-2 - TRBD2 16 TRBJ2-3
CASSLVLNYEQYF TGTGCCAGCAGCTTAGTGCTGAACTACGAGCAGTACTTC TRBV11-2 - - 13 TRBJ2-7
CASSLPIAGGTGELFF TGTGCCAGCAGCTTGCCCATAGCGGGAGGCACCGGGGAGCTGTTTTTT TRBV5-4 - TRBD2 16 TRBJ2-2
CASSPSGGAQETQYF TGTGCCAGCAGCCCCTCGGGAGGGGCACAAGAGACCCAGTACTTC TRBV11-2 - TRBD2 15 TRBJ2-5
CASKGFGDEQFF TGTGCCAGCAAGGGTTTTGGCGATGAGCAGTTCTTC TRBV5-6 - - 12 TRBJ2-1
CASSLGQGYEQYF TGTGCCAGCAGTCTCGGACAGGGCTACGAGCAGTACTTC TRBV28 - TRBD1 13 TRBJ2-7
CASSLGQLPFYTF TGTGCCAGCAGCTTAGGACAACTACCCTTCTACACCTTC TRBV11-2 few - 13 TRBJ1-2
CASRITGTGEVNEQFF TGTGCCAGCAGAATAACCGGGACAGGGGAGGTGAATGAGCAGTTCTTC TRBV28 - TRBD1 16 TRBJ2-1
CASSLGQGLSYEQYF TGTGCCAGCAGTTTAGGACAGGGGCTCTCCTACGAGCAGTACTTC TRBV28 - TRBD1 15 TRBJ2-7
CASSYGQGEAFF TGCGCCAGCAGTTACGGACAGGGTGAAGCTTTCTTT TRBV5-1 few TRBD1 12 TRBJ1-1
CASSAQGERNQPQHF TGTGCCAGCAGCGCACAGGGGGAGCGCAATCAGCCCCAGCATTTT TRBV7-2 once TRBD1 15 TRBJ1-5
CASSLGGMDTGELFF TGTGCCAGCAGCTTAGGCGGGATGGACACCGGGGAGCTGTTTTTT TRBV7-3 - - 15 TRBJ2-2
CASSVLAGSYNEQFF TGTGCCAGCAGTGTTTTGGCCGGCTCCTACAATGAGCAGTTCTTC TRBV6-4 - - 15 TRBJ2-1
CASSILPIPYNEQFF TGTGCCAGTAGTATACTACCGATACCCTACAATGAGCAGTTCTTC TRBV19 - - 15 TRBJ2-1
CASSLAGGGAYEQYF TGCGCCAGCAGCTTGGCGGGGGGAGGGGCCTACGAGCAGTACTTC TRBV5-1 - TRBD2 15 TRBJ2-7
CASSQAPGIRQYF TGTGCCAGCAGCCAAGCCCCGGGAATCCGGCAGTACTTC TRBV14 few - 13 TRBJ2-7
CASSIGRDNEQFF TGTGCCAGTAGTATAGGGAGGGACAATGAGCAGTTCTTC TRBV19 - - 13 TRBJ2-1
CASSRAGQGENTIYF TGTGCCAGCAGTCGAGCGGGGCAGGGTGAAAACACCATATATTTT TRBV27 - - 15 TRBJ1-3
CSVRDNYNQPQHF TGCAGCGTTAGGGACAACTACAATCAGCCCCAGCATTTT TRBV29-1 - - 13 TRBJ1-5
CASSLGTANEKLFF TGTGCCAGTAGTTTGGGGACAGCTAATGAAAAACTGTTTTTT TRBV19 - TRBD1 14 TRBJ1-4
CASSLGRGHYEQYF TGTGCCAGCAGCTTAGGACGGGGCCACTACGAGCAGTACTTC TRBV13 - - 14 TRBJ2-7
CASRGNTDTQYF TGTGCCAGCAGGGGGAACACAGATACGCAGTATTTT TRBV6-4 once - 12 TRBJ2-3
CASSPGPDYEQYF TGCGCCAGCAGCCCTGGACCCGACTACGAGCAGTACTTC TRBV4-1 medium-sized - 13 TRBJ2-7
CASSLAGHSSNEQFF TGCGCCAGCAGTCTGGCGGGCCACAGCAGCAATGAGCAGTTCTTC TRBV23-1 - - 15 TRBJ2-1
CASSSQGQGYQETQYF TGCGCCAGCAGCTCACAGGGACAGGGGTACCAAGAGACCCAGTACTTC TRBV5-1 once TRBD1 16 TRBJ2-5
CASTPGGTKGVNEQFF TGTGCCAGTACTCCCGGTGGGACTAAAGGGGTTAATGAGCAGTTCTTC TRBV19 once TRBD2 16 TRBJ2-1
CASSPGGSQETQYF TGTGCCAGCAGCCCAGGGGGGAGCCAAGAGACCCAGTACTTC TRBV9 - - 14 TRBJ2-5
CASSVTGGNSGNTIYF TGTGCCAGCAGCGTCACAGGGGGAAACTCTGGAAACACCATATATTTT TRBV7-2 - TRBD1 16 TRBJ1-3
CASSLFVTSGPDTQYF TGTGCCAGCAGCTTATTCGTAACTAGCGGTCCAGATACGCAGTATTTT TRBV11-2 - TRBD2 16 TRBJ2-3
CASSVDRQGPSPLHF TGTGCCAGCAGCGTAGACCGACAGGGGCCTTCACCCCTCCACTTT TRBV9 - TRBD1 15 TRBJ1-6
CASSPGGTNTEAFF TGTGCCAGTAGCCCAGGGGGGACGAACACTGAAGCTTTCTTT TRBV19 few TRBD1 14 TRBJ1-1
CASSLSPDTQYF TGTGCCAGCAGCTTATCGCCAGATACGCAGTATTTT TRBV7-3 - - 12 TRBJ2-3
CASTKLAGDNEQFF TGTGCCAGTACTAAACTAGCGGGAGACAATGAGCAGTTCTTC TRBV19 - TRBD2 14 TRBJ2-1
CVTRDQGSRNYGYTF TGTGTCACCAGGGATCAGGGGTCAAGGAACTATGGCTACACCTTC TRBV10-3 - - 15 TRBJ1-2
CASSSQNTEAFF TGTGCCAGCTCCTCACAGAACACTGAAGCTTTCTTT TRBV11-1 few - 12 TRBJ1-1
CASSPRGGGDTQYF TGTGCCAGCAGCCCGAGGGGGGGTGGAGATACGCAGTATTTT TRBV27 - - 14 TRBJ2-3
CASSYRQGSRNTEAFF TGTGCCAGCAGTTACCGACAGGGAAGTAGGAACACTGAAGCTTTCTTT TRBV6-5 - TRBD1 16 TRBJ1-1
CATSPTGIGGNEQFF TGTGCCACCTCGCCGACAGGTATTGGGGGGAATGAGCAGTTCTTC TRBV6-1 - - 15 TRBJ2-1
CATSLRDRGPADTQYF TGTGCCACCAGCCTTAGGGACAGGGGGCCAGCAGATACGCAGTATTTT TRBV15 - TRBD1 16 TRBJ2-3
CASSWGAGQGPETQYF TGTGCCAGCAGCTGGGGAGCTGGACAGGGGCCGGAGACCCAGTACTTC TRBV5-4 - TRBD1 16 TRBJ2-5
CASSEGGQGALETQYF TGTGCCAGCAGTGAAGGGGGACAGGGGGCGTTGGAGACCCAGTACTTC TRBV2 - TRBD1 16 TRBJ2-5
CASSQGNPSGSISEQFF TGCGCCAGCAGCCAAGGTAACCCCAGCGGGAGCATTAGTGAGCAGTTCTTC TRBV4-3 - TRBD2 17 TRBJ2-1